Listed below are T cell receptor beta chains from one sample, sequenced in a study of cytomegalovirus exposure and HLA in healthy donors. Some clones are missing from TCRdb's copy, which holds only in-frame ones; the method was immunoSEQ multiplex PCR. The top ten clones hold 3.9% of a sample with about 94,000 clones, 50% to 75% of them seen once. Sequencing used PBMCs. The receptor set was obtained from a man in his thirties or forties in good health and CMV-seronegative. Each CDR3 is given with its conserved first and last residue. D genes are given only for firm matches. Size is stated for part of the rows, as once, few or many counts, or as a class when the clone is expanded.

clone_size,d_call,v_call,j_call,cdr3_nt,cdr3_aa
few,-,TRBV6-5,TRBJ2-4,TGTGCCAGCAGTTACGGGCGGAGGAACATTCAGTACTTC,CASSYGRRNIQYF
-,TRBD1,TRBV13,TRBJ2-7,TGTGCCAGCAGCTTTACGGACAGGGCCGAGCAGTACTTC,CASSFTDRAEQYF
-,-,TRBV6-1,TRBJ1-5,TGTGCCAGCAGGGCAGGCACTCAGCCCCAGCATTTT,CASRAGTQPQHF
-,TRBD1,TRBV6-1,TRBJ2-6,TGTGCCAGCAGTGAAGGGGGACAGGGACCTTCTGGGGCCAACGTCCTGACTTTC,CASSEGGQGPSGANVLTF
-,-,TRBV5-1,TRBJ2-7,TGCGCCAGCAGCTTACGCGGACAGATAAGCTCCTACGAGCAGTACTTC,CASSLRGQISSYEQYF
once,TRBD2,TRBV11-1,TRBJ2-7,TGTGCCAGCAGCTTAGGACTGTGGCTAGCGGGAGCCACCTACGAGCAGTACTTC,CASSLGLWLAGATYEQYF
-,TRBD1,TRBV9,TRBJ1-6,TGTGCCAGCAGCGTAGGAGGGACAGGGGATTCACCCCTCCACTTT,CASSVGGTGDSPLHF
-,TRBD1,TRBV19,TRBJ2-3,TGTGCCAGTAGCCTTCAGGGGGTAGATACGCAGTATTTT,CASSLQGVDTQYF
-,TRBD1,TRBV7-2,TRBJ1-1,TGTGCCAGCAGCCCTTGGACAGGGAACACTGAAGCTTTCTTT,CASSPWTGNTEAFF
-,-,TRBV25-1,TRBJ2-5,TGTGCCAGCAGTGAAGGGAAGGGGGAAGAGACCCAGTACTTC,CASSEGKGEETQYF
-,TRBD1,TRBV2,TRBJ2-3,TGTGCCAGCAGGGAACAGGGGTTGGGCACAGATACGCAGTATTTT,CASREQGLGTDTQYF
-,-,TRBV7-2,TRBJ1-6,TGTGCCAGCAGCTCCTCAGGATTACCCCTCCACTTT,CASSSSGLPLHF
-,-,TRBV19,TRBJ2-3,TGTGCCAGTACCAAAACTAGCACGAACACAGATACGCAGTATTTT,CASTKTSTNTDTQYF
-,TRBD2,TRBV5-1,TRBJ2-2,TGCGCCAGCAGCTTTTTTGGCGGGGGGAACACCGGGGAGCTGTTTTTT,CASSFFGGGNTGELFF
-,-,TRBV6-5,TRBJ2-2,TGTGCCAGCAGTTACGCGACAGACAGCACCGGGGAGCTGTTTTTT,CASSYATDSTGELFF
-,TRBD2,TRBV15,TRBJ2-1,TGTGCCACCAGCAGAGGGGCGACTAGCGGGAGTAATGAGCAGTTCTTC,CATSRGATSGSNEQFF
-,-,TRBV18,TRBJ1-5,TGTGCCAGCTCACACGTGGACAGCATCAATCAGCCCCAGCATTTT,CASSHVDSINQPQHF
few,-,TRBV10-3,TRBJ2-7,TGTGCCATCAGTGAGTCGACTGGATCCTACGAGCAGTACTTC,CAISESTGSYEQYF
-,TRBD1,TRBV4-2,TRBJ2-1,TGTGCCAGCAGCCAAGACCCCGGGACAGGGGGGCATGAGCAGTTCTTC,CASSQDPGTGGHEQFF
-,-,TRBV7-2,TRBJ2-7,TGTGCCAGCAGCTTAGCGATTGCGGGTGAGCAGTACTTC,CASSLAIAGEQYF
-,-,TRBV27,TRBJ2-6,TGTGCCAGCAAGGAGGGCCCTGGGGCCAACGTCCTGACTTTC,CASKEGPGANVLTF
-,TRBD1,TRBV25-1,TRBJ2-2,TGTGCCAGCAGTGAATTTTCCGGACAGGTTGCCCGGGAGCTGTTTTTT,CASSEFSGQVARELFF
once,-,TRBV7-2,TRBJ2-5,TGTGCCAGCAGCTTAGGTGTGACAGGTGCTCAAGAGACCCAGTACTTC,CASSLGVTGAQETQYF
few,-,TRBV9,TRBJ2-3,TGTGCCAGCAGCGTAGGGTGGGCACAGGGATCTAGCACAGATACGCAGTATTTT,CASSVGWAQGSSTDTQYF
few,-,TRBV29-1,TRBJ1-3,TGCAGCGTTCAGGTTGGAAACACCATATATTTT,CSVQVGNTIYF
-,TRBD1,TRBV19,TRBJ1-5,TGTGCCAGTAATCTTCAGGGGGCACGGCAGCCCCAGCATTTT,CASNLQGARQPQHF
-,TRBD1,TRBV4-3,TRBJ1-2,TGCGCCAGCAGCCAAGCAGGGGGCTATGGCTACACCTTC,CASSQAGGYGYTF
few,-,TRBV9,TRBJ2-1,TGTGCCAGCAGCGTACAGGACTATGTCAATGAGCAGTTCTTC,CASSVQDYVNEQFF
-,-,TRBV19,TRBJ2-7,TGTGCCAGTAGTATAGATCAGGTTAGCGCCTCCTACGAGCAGTACTTC,CASSIDQVSASYEQYF
-,TRBD1,TRBV2,TRBJ2-5,TGTGCCAGCAGGAGACAGGGGGTAGAGACCCAGTACTTC,CASRRQGVETQYF
-,-,TRBV7-6,TRBJ2-7,TGTGCCAGCAGTGCGGGTGCTTACGAGCAGTACTTC,CASSAGAYEQYF
-,-,TRBV11-1,TRBJ2-1,TGTGCCAGCAGTACGGGCTACAATGAGCAGTTCTTC,CASSTGYNEQFF
-,-,TRBV9,TRBJ2-7,TGTGCCAGCAGCGTAGGGACAGCCTACGAGCAGTACTTC,CASSVGTAYEQYF
-,-,TRBV19,TRBJ2-7,TGTGCCACAAACCCCAGGTGGGGGGTCTACGAGCAGTACTTC,CATNPRWGVYEQYF
-,-,TRBV14,TRBJ2-2,TGTGCCAGCAGCCAAGATCAACCCCTCGGCGGGGAGCTGTTTTTT,CASSQDQPLGGELFF
-,TRBD1,TRBV5-1,TRBJ1-5,TGCGCCAGCAGCTTTGGGGTACGGACAGGGAATAGCAATCAGCCCCAGCATTTT,CASSFGVRTGNSNQPQHF
few,-,TRBV28,TRBJ1-6,TGTGCCAGCGCTCCGGGAGGACCCCAAGTTTCACCCCTCCACTTT,CASAPGGPQVSPLHF
-,-,TRBV27,TRBJ2-7,TGTGCCAGCAGTTTTCGGAGTTATGAGGGTGGCTACGAGCAGTACTTC,CASSFRSYEGGYEQYF
-,TRBD1,TRBV10-2,TRBJ1-2,TGCGCCAGCAGTGAAATCGGGACAGCCTATGGCTACACCTTC,CASSEIGTAYGYTF
-,-,TRBV4-1,TRBJ2-7,TGCGCCAGCAGCGGTAGCTCCCCCTACGAGCAGTACTTC,CASSGSSPYEQYF
-,TRBD1,TRBV28,TRBJ2-6,TGTGCCAGCAGAACCCCGGGACAGGGGGCTGGGGCCAACGTCCTGACTTTC,CASRTPGQGAGANVLTF